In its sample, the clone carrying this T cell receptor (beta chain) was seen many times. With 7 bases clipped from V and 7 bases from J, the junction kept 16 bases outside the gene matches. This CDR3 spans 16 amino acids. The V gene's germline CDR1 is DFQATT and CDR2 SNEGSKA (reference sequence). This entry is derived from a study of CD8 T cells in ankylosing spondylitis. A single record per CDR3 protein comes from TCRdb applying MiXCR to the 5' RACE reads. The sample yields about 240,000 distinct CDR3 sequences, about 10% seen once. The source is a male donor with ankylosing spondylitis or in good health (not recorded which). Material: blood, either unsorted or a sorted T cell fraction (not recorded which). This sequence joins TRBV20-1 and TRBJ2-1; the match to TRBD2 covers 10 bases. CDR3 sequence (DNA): TGCAGTGTCCGAGATGAAGCGGGAGGGCCGGGGAATGAGCAGTTCTTC. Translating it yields CSVRDEAGGPGNEQFF.